The clone carrying this TCR beta chain was seen only a few times. Antigen: not known. The sample belongs to a study of a mutant IDH1 vaccine in newly diagnosed glioma. The overall study: Investigators started vaccination 4-6 weeks after radiotherapy alone, or with temozolomide cycles. Treatment recipients were roughly 62% male and around 38% female, and their mean age was about 40 years. Earlier care involved radiotherapy, temozolomide, or both, and the majority received both. Whole-study results and caveats: Immune responses arising from the vaccine appeared in about 94% of patients.

The assay was immunoSEQ multiplex PCR, and TCRdb's table has in-frame clones only and misses some. The sample has about 25,000 clones, about 80% seen once; the top ten hold roughly 9%. The time point here: week 11, during vaccination. It was 300 ug of mutant IDH1 20-mer peptide that made up each vaccine dose, given with topical imiquimod. The germline V and J ends were trimmed by 0 bases and 7 bases, with 15 bases remaining between them. Germline V gives CDR1 MGHRA, CDR2 YSYEKL. The CDR3 runs 15 residues. This TCR was recovered from a woman between 18 and 29 years old with glioma. The sequencing used PBMCs, collected from a glioma patient whose treatment included an IDH1 peptide vaccine. J is TRBJ1-2 and V is TRBV4-1; perhaps TRBD1 as D (5 bases). The CDR3 spells CASSQDIQGIGGYTF. As DNA, the CDR3 is TGCGCCAGCAGCCAAGATATTCAGGGTATCGGTGGCTACACCTTC.